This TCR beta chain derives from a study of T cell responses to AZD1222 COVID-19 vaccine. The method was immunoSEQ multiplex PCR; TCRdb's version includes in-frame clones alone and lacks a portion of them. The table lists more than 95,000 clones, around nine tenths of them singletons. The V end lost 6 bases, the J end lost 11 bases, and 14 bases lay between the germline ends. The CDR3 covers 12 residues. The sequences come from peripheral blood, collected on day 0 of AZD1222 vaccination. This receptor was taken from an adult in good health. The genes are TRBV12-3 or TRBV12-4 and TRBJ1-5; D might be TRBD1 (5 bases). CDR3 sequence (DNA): TGTGCCAGCAGGGGGGTTGGAGGCACCCAGCATTTT. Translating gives CASRGVGGTQHF.